Shown below are 18 T cell receptor beta chains from a single sample sequenced in a study of beta chain features in type 1 diabetes. Findings and caveats of the study: All four CD4+ subsets of Type 1 diabetes patients contained TCRB CDR3s that were moderately but significantly shorter.

Their antigen targets remain unknown. Sequencing targeted expressed TCRB transcripts, as all isolated RNA had been reverse transcribed. The protocol was immunoSEQ multiplex PCR, while the TCRdb copy is restricted to in-frame clones and leaves out a portion. This sample has hundreds of thousands of clones, with around 9.7% found just once. What was sequenced was central memory CD4+ T cells from blood. The receptors were sampled from a man aged 25 to 45 with type 1 diabetes.

V and J are TRBV27 and TRBJ2-1; 8 bases are shared with TRBD2. Germline V gene lookup returns CDR1 MNHEY and CDR2 SMNVEV (reference sequence). J lost 8 bases, V lost 6 bases, and 15 bases had no gene match. The CDR3 consists of 16 residues. CDR3 protein: CASSWVSGTSDYEQFF. Written as DNA, the CDR3 is TGTGCCAGCAGCTGGGTCTCCGGGACTAGTGACTATGAGCAGTTCTTC.

J is TRBJ1-5 and V is TRBV7-2; D perhaps matches TRBD1 (5 bases). V gave up 5 bases and J gave up 3 bases, with 11 bases separating them. Germline V gives CDR1 SGHTA, CDR2 FQGNSA. The CDR3 loop spans 14 amino acids. CDR3 in amino acids: CASSPDSINQPQHF. DNA for the CDR3: TGTGCCAGCAGCCCTGACAGTATCAATCAGCCCCAGCATTTT.

The sample holds a few counts of this clone. The V and J genes are TRBV18 and TRBJ1-1, with D maybe TRBD1 (6 bases). Germline V CDR1 and CDR2: KGHSH, LQKENI. The CDR3 is 14 amino acids. With 2 bases removed from V and 5 bases from J, the gap between germline ends came to 12 bases. CDR3 residues: CASSPWGATTEAFF. CDR3 sequence (DNA): TGTGCCAGCTCACCATGGGGGGCCACTACTGAAGCTTTCTTT.

This chain links TRBV29-1 with TRBJ1-1; possibly TRBD1 for D (6 bases). CDR3 length: 14 residues. Germline V gives CDR1 SQVTM, CDR2 ANQGSEA. V lost 8 bases to trimming and J lost 2 bases, with 18 bases between them. CDR3 sequence reads: CSPQARGINTEAFF. The CDR3 coding sequence is TGCAGCCCCCAGGCCAGGGGCATCAACACTGAAGCTTTCTTT.

This clone has at least ten counts. The chain links TRBV6-6 to TRBJ1-5, with D unclear. The V end lost 5 bases, the J end lost 1 base, and 6 bases lay between the germline ends. CDR1 MNHNY and CDR2 SVGAGI come from the germline V gene (reference sequence). This CDR3 is 13 amino acids long. The CDR3 protein is CASSGGSNQPQHF. CDR3 DNA sequence: TGTGCCAGCAGTGGAGGGAGCAATCAGCCCCAGCATTTT.

This sequence joins TRBV6-4 and TRBJ2-5, with unresolved D. CDR1 MRHNA and CDR2 SNTAGT come from the germline V gene. CDR3 length: 16 residues. V gave up 7 bases and J gave up 4 bases, with 22 bases separating them. CDR3 nucleotide sequence: TGTGCCAGCAACCCCTTTCTAAGCACCGGTGGAGAGACCCAGTACTTC. This codes for CASNPFLSTGGETQYF.

This clone occurred a few times. The chain uses TRBV7-9 and TRBJ1-2; no clear D. This CDR3 region has 12 residues. The V gene lost 5 bases and the J gene lost 6 bases, with 10 bases spanning the gap. Germline CDR1 is SEHNR and CDR2 is FQNEAQ (reference sequence). The CDR3 loop is CASSPTRDGYTF. In DNA form, the CDR3 reads TGTGCCAGCAGCCCAACGAGGGATGGCTACACCTTC. Combining the CDR3 with reference TRBV7-9 and TRBJ1-2 gives the whole variable domain DTGVSQNPRHKITKRGQNVTFRCDPISEHNRLYWYRQTLGQGPEFLTYFQNEAQLEKSRLLSDRFSAERPKGSFSTLEIQRTEQGDSAMYLCASSPTRDGYTFGSGTRLTVV.

This clone was counted between two and nine times. The V call is TRBV7-2, the J call TRBJ1-4, with D possibly being TRBD1 (5 bases). Between the trimmed V and J ends, which lost 5 bases and 8 bases, there was a span of 24 bases. The CDR3 totals 17 residues. The germline CDR1 and CDR2 sequences are SGHTA and FQGNSA. CDR3 sequence (DNA): TGTGCCAGCAGCGTAGTAGGACGGCAAGGGGCAAACGAAAAACTGTTTTTT. Translating gives CASSVVGRQGANEKLFF.

The J gene is TRBJ2-2, the V gene TRBV25-1, with D perhaps assigned TRBD1 or TRBD2 (5 bases each). CDR3 length: 14 amino acids. V dropped 3 bases and J dropped 7 bases, with 12 bases sitting between them. Per the germline V gene, CDR1 is MGHDK and CDR2 is SYGVNS. The CDR3: CASSEGPWVGELFF. In nucleotides, the CDR3 is TGTGCCAGCAGTGAGGGACCATGGGTCGGGGAGCTGTTTTTT.

This clone was counted between two and nine times. The chain is built from TRBV18 and TRBJ2-3; 12 bases line up with TRBD1. The CDR3 covers 16 residues. Trimming removed 3 bases from V and 4 bases from J; junction bases left unmatched: 5. In germline, CDR1 is KGHSH, CDR2 LQKENI. The CDR3 region has the DNA TGTGCCAGCTCACCGGCGGGGACAGGGGGCGCAGATACGCAGTATTTT. Protein product: CASSPAGTGGADTQYF.

This chain links TRBV27 with TRBJ2-3; D is possibly TRBD2 (6 bases). Germline V CDR1 and CDR2: MNHEY, SMNVEV (reference sequence). The CDR3 is 14 residues long. Trimming removed 6 bases at V and 2 bases at J, with 12 bases between. CDR3 coding DNA: TGTGCCAGCAGGTCGGGGGAGTTCACAGATACGCAGTATTTT. As protein: CASRSGEFTDTQYF.

This sequence joins TRBV6-5 and TRBJ1-2; D might be TRBD1 (5 bases). Trimming shortened V by 0 bases and J by 7 bases, and 6 bases separated the two germline ends. The CDR3 sequence is 12 residues long. Germline V gives CDR1 MNHEY, CDR2 SVGAGI. The CDR3 DNA is TGTGCCAGCAGTTACTCGAGGGGTGGCTACACCTTC. This sequence encodes CASSYSRGGYTF.

The genes are TRBV7-2 and TRBJ1-5, with D perhaps matching TRBD1 (6 bases). The CDR3 is 13 amino acids. Trimming cost V 6 bases and J 5 bases, with 11 bases left between them. Germline CDR1 reads SGHTA; CDR2 reads FQGNSA. CDR3 protein: CASSQQGHQPQHF. Here the CDR3 DNA reads TGTGCCAGCAGTCAACAGGGTCATCAGCCCCAGCATTTT.

This clone has only a few counts. In the same sample, other DNA sequences code for this CDR3. The chain has TRBV29-1 and TRBJ1-2; 9 bases map to TRBD1. The V gene's germline CDR1 is SQVTM and CDR2 ANQGSEA. This CDR3 has 17 residues. The trim removed 6 bases at V and 5 bases at J, leaving 19 bases unmatched. The CDR3 spells CSVLEASGTGSEYGYTF. The CDR3 DNA is TGCAGCGTGCTTGAGGCTTCCGGGACAGGGTCTGAGTATGGCTACACCTTC.

This clone appeared a few times. The chain uses TRBV30 and TRBJ1-2; tentatively, D is TRBD1 (5 bases). Germline V gene sequence: CDR1 GTSNPN, CDR2 SVGIG (reference sequence). CDR3 length: 12 residues. The V and J ends lost 5 bases and 1 base respectively, with 8 bases between them. The CDR3 DNA reads TGTGCCTGGGAGGACATTAACTATGGCTACACCTTC. Translated: CAWEDINYGYTF.

V gene TRBV5-6 combines with J gene TRBJ2-3, with TRBD2 matching over 8 bases. V gave up 5 bases and J gave up 6 bases; unmatched junction bases: 8. The CDR3 has 14 residues. Germline V gene data show CDR1 as SGHDT and CDR2 as YYEEEE. The DNA for the CDR3 is TGTGCCAGCAGGGGACTAGGCGACGCTGATACGCAGTATTTT. It codes for CASRGLGDADTQYF.

The chain has TRBV18 and TRBJ1-5; D not resolved. This CDR3 comprises 12 residues. The germline gives CDR1 KGHSH, CDR2 LQKENI. Trimming removed 6 bases at V and 7 bases at J, with 10 bases between. CDR3 region: CASSHYGQPQHF. CDR3 sequence (DNA): TGTGCCAGCTCCCACTATGGGCAGCCCCAGCATTTT.

The rearrangement uses TRBV30 and TRBJ1-2, with a tentative D call TRBD1 (6 bases). The length of the CDR3 is 11 residues. The V end was cut by 6 bases, the J end by 9 bases, with 14 bases between. The germline CDR1 and CDR2 sequences are GTSNPN and SVGIG (reference sequence). The CDR3: CACQGGGCYTF. The CDR3 coding sequence is TGTGCCTGCCAAGGAGGGGGTTGCTACACCTTC.